The T cell receptor beta chain under discussion was sequenced for a study of PD-1 blockade in classical Hodgkin lymphoma. Study at large: On a schedule of every 2 weeks, patients received nivolumab 3 mg/kg intravenously.

The CDR3 consists of 18 residues. The time point here: cycle 4 day 1 (C4D1), after 6 weeks of nivolumab. Every patient experienced relapse after autologous stem cell transplantation, and brentuximab vedotin exposure varied. Thawed PBMCs were the source of CD4+ T cells, purified by magnetic negative selection. Clones were read by immunoSEQ multiplex PCR, and TCRdb kept only the in-frame ones, dropping some. The repertoire holds 30,000 or so clones, with around 80% as singletons. This clone was recorded once. The sequence derives from a human donor with classical Hodgkin lymphoma. The chain joins TRBV1 to TRBJ2-3; the D call in the table, TRBD2, was not verified against the DNA. TRBV1 is a pseudogene locus. The material was CD4+ T cells from blood, obtained before the fourth cycle of nivolumab. The CDR3 region is CTSSQDRVSGGALDTQYF. The CDR3 DNA reads TGCACCAGCAGCCAAGATAGGGTGAGCGGGGGGGCCCTAGATACGCAGTATTTT.